Listed below are T cell receptor beta chains from one sample, sequenced in a study of cytomegalovirus exposure and HLA in healthy donors. TCRdb's copy holds only in-frame clones and misses some; the assay was immunoSEQ multiplex PCR. The sample lists roughly 150,000 clones, 70% to 90% occurring once. Sequencing was performed on PBMCs. These receptors came from a woman aged 18-30 years in good health and CMV-seronegative. CDR3s include the opening cysteine and the closing phenylalanine or tryptophan. The D gene is left open where the match is weak. Clone size is shown for a subset of rows, as once, few, many or a class of expanded clone.

V gene	clone size	J gene	D gene	CDR3 protein	CDR3 DNA
TRBV5-1	NA	TRBJ1-6	NA	CASSFQGDSPLHF	TGCGCCAGCAGCTTTCAGGGTGATTCACCCCTCCACTTT
TRBV7-9	NA	TRBJ1-4	TRBD1	CASNSGTGEEKLFF	TGTGCCAGCAACTCCGGGACAGGGGAGGAAAAACTGTTTTTT
TRBV18	NA	TRBJ1-4	TRBD1	CASSRNTGTAKEKLFF	TGTGCCAGCTCACGGAATACTGGGACAGCGAAAGAAAAACTGTTTTTT
TRBV4-2	NA	TRBJ2-3	NA	CASSRTDGGAGDTQYF	TGTGCCAGCAGCCGAACGGATGGGGGGGCGGGGGATACGCAGTATTTT
TRBV6-5	NA	TRBJ1-1	NA	CASSYTERTMNTEAFF	TGTGCCAGCAGTTACACGGAAAGAACTATGAACACTGAAGCTTTCTTT
TRBV28	few	TRBJ1-1	NA	CASSLPRAFF	TGTGCCAGCAGTCTACCCCGAGCTTTCTTT
TRBV6-5	NA	TRBJ1-6	NA	CASSLGTIRNSPLHF	TGTGCCAGCAGTCTAGGGACAATAAGGAATTCACCCCTCCACTTT
TRBV28	NA	TRBJ2-7	TRBD1	CASFRQGYSYEQYF	TGTGCCAGCTTTAGACAGGGCTACTCCTACGAGCAGTACTTC
TRBV4-2	NA	TRBJ1-2	TRBD1	CASSTGTEVTYGYTF	TGTGCCAGCAGCACCGGGACAGAGGTTACCTATGGCTACACCTTC
TRBV28	NA	TRBJ1-2	TRBD1	CASSLRGREAGYTF	TGTGCCAGCAGCCTTAGGGGGCGAGAGGCTGGCTACACCTTC
TRBV6-5	once	TRBJ2-1	TRBD1	CASSYSGTGSFEQFF	TGTGCCAGCAGTTACTCCGGGACAGGGTCCTTTGAGCAGTTCTTC
TRBV28	NA	TRBJ2-1	NA	CASCRLLTSYNEQFF	TGTGCCAGCTGCAGGCTTTTGACCTCCTACAATGAGCAGTTCTTC
TRBV6-6	NA	TRBJ2-1	TRBD2	CASSYASGQSYNEQFF	TGTGCCAGCAGTTACGCTAGCGGACAATCCTACAATGAGCAGTTCTTC
TRBV29-1	NA	TRBJ2-5	NA	CSGGQNQETQYF	TGCAGCGGCGGACAGAACCAAGAGACCCAGTACTTC
TRBV10-3	once	TRBJ1-6	NA	CAAHGVMNSPLHF	TGTGCAGCCCACGGGGTAATGAATTCACCCCTCCACTTT
TRBV14	NA	TRBJ2-1	TRBD2	CASSQLAGGYNEQFF	TGTGCCAGCAGCCAACTAGCGGGAGGATACAATGAGCAGTTCTTC
TRBV19	NA	TRBJ2-1	TRBD2	CASTDRGGSGDEQFF	TGTGCCAGTACTGACCGCGGCGGGAGTGGCGATGAGCAGTTCTTC
TRBV5-4	NA	TRBJ2-5	NA	CASSSTGDLQETQYF	TGTGCCAGCAGCTCGACTGGCGACCTCCAAGAGACCCAGTACTTC
TRBV9	NA	TRBJ2-7	NA	CASSVATGSVYEQYF	TGTGCCAGCAGCGTAGCTACGGGTTCAGTGTACGAGCAGTACTTC
TRBV5-8	NA	TRBJ2-7	TRBD1	CASSIGQGLYEQYF	TGTGCCAGCAGTATCGGACAGGGACTCTACGAGCAGTACTTC
TRBV4-1	NA	TRBJ2-1	NA	CASSQIYNEQFF	TGCGCCAGCAGCCAAATATACAATGAGCAGTTCTTC
TRBV4-2	NA	TRBJ2-5	TRBD2	CASSHSASAGGVETQYF	TGTGCCAGCAGCCATTCCGCGTCGGCGGGGGGGGTTGAGACCCAGTACTTC
TRBV11-2	NA	TRBJ2-7	NA	CASSLGAPAYEQYF	TGTGCCAGCAGCTTAGGAGCACCCGCCTACGAGCAGTACTTC
TRBV10-3	NA	TRBJ2-7	TRBD2	CAISVGSGYLYEQYF	TGTGCCATCAGTGTAGGTAGCGGGTATCTCTACGAGCAGTACTTC
TRBV19	NA	TRBJ2-1	TRBD2	CASRTLAGTYNEQFF	TGTGCCAGTAGGACACTAGCGGGGACCTACAATGAGCAGTTCTTC
TRBV30	NA	TRBJ1-2	NA	CAWSAGTTHGYTF	TGTGCCTGGAGTGCTGGGACAACCCATGGCTACACCTTC
TRBV5-5	NA	TRBJ2-7	NA	CASSWGVGEQYF	TGTGCCAGCAGCTGGGGAGTGGGCGAGCAGTACTTC
TRBV18	NA	TRBJ1-3	TRBD1	CASSPPTGEDSGNTIYF	TGTGCCAGCTCACCGCCGACAGGGGAGGACTCTGGAAACACCATATATTTT
TRBV28	NA	TRBJ2-2	TRBD2	CASSLRGLASGELFF	TGTGCCAGCAGTTTAAGGGGACTAGCAAGCGGGGAGCTGTTTTTT
TRBV9	NA	TRBJ2-1	NA	CASSERGQRNEQFF	TGTGCCAGCAGCGAGCGAGGACAGCGGAATGAGCAGTTCTTC
TRBV2	NA	TRBJ1-4	TRBD1	CASIRQGGEKLFF	TGTGCCAGCATAAGACAGGGGGGAGAAAAACTGTTTTTT
TRBV19	NA	TRBJ2-1	NA	CASSIGGDYNEQFF	TGTGCCAGTAGTATAGGGGGGGACTACAATGAGCAGTTCTTC
TRBV29-1	once	TRBJ1-3	TRBD1	CSVATTGTGSGNTIYF	TGCAGCGTCGCAACTACCGGGACAGGGTCGGGAAACACCATATATTTT
TRBV28	NA	TRBJ1-2	NA	CAASTAGESRGYTF	TGTGCCGCCTCCACCGCAGGGGAGTCGAGGGGCTACACCTTC
TRBV27	NA	TRBJ2-2	TRBD2	CASRSSTSGYLGGELFF	TGTGCCAGCAGATCCTCGACTAGCGGGTATCTAGGCGGGGAGCTGTTTTTT
TRBV5-8	NA	TRBJ1-2	NA	CASFGVWGVSTSHNYGYTF	TGTGCCAGCTTCGGGGTGTGGGGTGTCAGTACTTCCCATAACTATGGCTACACCTTC
TRBV28	NA	TRBJ2-7	NA	CASSLGRDYEQYF	TGTGCCAGCAGTTTAGGACGGGACTACGAGCAGTACTTC
TRBV6-5	NA	TRBJ2-4	NA	CASSSGGAKNIQYF	TGTGCCAGCAGTTCTGGGGGGGCCAAAAACATTCAGTACTTC
TRBV6-1	NA	TRBJ1-1	NA	CASLGDDAEAFF	TGTGCCAGCTTAGGGGATGACGCTGAAGCTTTCTTT
TRBV19	NA	TRBJ2-7	TRBD2	CASSNLAGGPYEQYF	TGTGCCAGTAGCAATCTAGCGGGGGGGCCTTACGAGCAGTACTTC
TRBV5-4	NA	TRBJ2-1	TRBD1	CASNRGTDYNEQFF	TGTGCCAGCAACCGAGGGACAGACTACAATGAGCAGTTCTTC
TRBV9	NA	TRBJ2-3	TRBD2	CASSVLGGASDTQYF	TGTGCCAGCAGCGTACTCGGGGGGGCCTCAGATACGCAGTATTTT